This T cell receptor (beta chain) is drawn from a study of T-cell memory formation after mild COVID-19. The study's findings and limits: Second-wave clones with a day 37 peak had unconfirmed SARS-CoV-2 specificity. A balance of CD4 and CD8 characterized clones contracting day 15 to 85, whereas later expanders leaned CD4+. Among CD4+ contracting clones, most were CM and EM, and CD8+ ones EMRA.

TCR alpha and TCR beta cDNA libraries carrying sample barcodes and UMIs were produced by 5'RACE using constant-segment primers. TCRdb recomputed calls from the 5' RACE reads with MiXCR, one row per CDR3 protein. Of some 440,000 distinct CDR3 sequences in the sample, roughly 23% were seen once. Germline CDR1 and CDR2: SEHNR and FQNEAQ (reference sequence). Trimming cost V 1 base and J 0 bases, with 7 bases left between them. CDR3 size: 15 residues. As concerns this clonotype: Its target is unknown.

This receptor was taken from an adult woman who had mild COVID-19 (a few samples of this study predate the infection). Cell type and time point are not known. Sequencing was done on a sample of PBMCs or a T cell subset sorted from them (not recorded which). V usage is TRBV7-9 and J usage is TRBJ1-5; D is unresolved. The DNA of the CDR3 is TGTGCCAGCAGCTTAGGGGCGGCTAGCAATCAGCCCCAGCATTTT. Translation gives CASSLGAASNQPQHF.